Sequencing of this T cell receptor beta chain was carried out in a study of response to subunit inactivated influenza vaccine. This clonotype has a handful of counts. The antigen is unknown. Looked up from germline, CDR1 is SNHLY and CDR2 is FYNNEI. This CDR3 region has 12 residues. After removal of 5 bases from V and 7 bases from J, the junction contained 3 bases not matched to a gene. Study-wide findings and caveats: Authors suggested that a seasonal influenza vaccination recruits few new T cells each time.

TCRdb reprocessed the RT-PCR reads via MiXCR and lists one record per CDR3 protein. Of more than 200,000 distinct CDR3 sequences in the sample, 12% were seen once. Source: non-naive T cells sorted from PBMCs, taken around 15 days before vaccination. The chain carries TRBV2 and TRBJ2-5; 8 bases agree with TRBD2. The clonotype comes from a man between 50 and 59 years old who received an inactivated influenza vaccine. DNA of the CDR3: TGTGCCAGCAGTTCGGGAGGGGGGACCCAGTACTTC. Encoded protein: CASSSGGGTQYF.